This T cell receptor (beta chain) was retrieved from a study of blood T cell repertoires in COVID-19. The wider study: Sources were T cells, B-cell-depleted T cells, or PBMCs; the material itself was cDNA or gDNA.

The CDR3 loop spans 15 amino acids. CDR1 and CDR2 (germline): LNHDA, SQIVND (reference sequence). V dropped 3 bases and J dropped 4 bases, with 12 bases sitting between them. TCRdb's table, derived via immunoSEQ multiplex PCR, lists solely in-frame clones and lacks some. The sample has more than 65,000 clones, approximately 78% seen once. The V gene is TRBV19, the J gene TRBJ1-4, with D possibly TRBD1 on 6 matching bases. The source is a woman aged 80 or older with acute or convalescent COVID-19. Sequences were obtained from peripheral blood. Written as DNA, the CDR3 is TGTGCCAGTAGTATTATGGGGGCGGATAATGAAAAACTGTTTTTT. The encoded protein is CASSIMGADNEKLFF.